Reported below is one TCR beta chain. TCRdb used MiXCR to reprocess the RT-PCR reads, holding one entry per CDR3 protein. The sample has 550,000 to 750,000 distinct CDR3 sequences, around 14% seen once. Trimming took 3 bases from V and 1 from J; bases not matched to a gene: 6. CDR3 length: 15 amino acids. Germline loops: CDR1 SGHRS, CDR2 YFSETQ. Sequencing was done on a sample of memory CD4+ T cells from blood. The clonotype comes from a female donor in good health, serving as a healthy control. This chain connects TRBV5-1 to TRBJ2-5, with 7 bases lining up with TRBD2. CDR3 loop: CASSSLAAPQETQYF. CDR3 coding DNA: TGCGCCAGCAGCTCTCTAGCGGCACCCCAAGAGACCCAGTACTTC. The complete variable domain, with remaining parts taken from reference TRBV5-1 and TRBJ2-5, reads KAGVTQTPRYLIKTRGQQVTLSCSPISGHRSVSWYQQTPGQGLQFLFEYFSETQRNKGNFPGRFSGRQFSNSRSEMNVSTLELGDSALYLCASSSLAAPQETQYFGPGTRLLVL.